Below are 14 T cell receptor beta chains sequenced from a single sample in a study of blood T cell repertoires in COVID-19. Only in-frame clones appear in the TCRdb table, and some are missing; sequencing was by immunoSEQ multiplex PCR. Among about 130,000 clones, about 88% were seen once, and the ten largest hold 4.6%. Sequences were obtained from peripheral blood. The receptors here all came from a man between 60 and 75 years old with COVID-19, enrolled during active disease.

In its sample, this clone was seen once. V and J are TRBV12-3 or TRBV12-4 and TRBJ2-3; no clear D gene. This CDR3 is built from 13 residues. The ends were cut back, 2 bases at V and 0 bases at J, with 3 bases in the middle. CDR3 sequence (DNA): TGTGCCAGCAGTTTACAGAGCACAGATACGCAGTATTTT. Encoded protein: CASSLQSTDTQYF.

The V call is TRBV19, the J call TRBJ2-5, with a possible D match to TRBD1 (6 bases). CDR3 size: 14 residues. The ends were cut back, 8 bases at V and 3 bases at J, with 16 bases in the middle. CDR1 and CDR2 (germline): LNHDA, SQIVND (reference sequence). Here the CDR3 reads CASGSGQGKETQYF. CDR3 bases: TGTGCCAGTGGGTCCGGGCAGGGGAAAGAGACCCAGTACTTC.

The chain employs TRBV30 and TRBJ2-3, with TRBD2 identical over 10 bases. Unmatched junction bases numbered 11, after V lost 2 bases and J lost 3 bases. Germline lookup yields CDR1 GTSNPN and CDR2 SVGIG (reference sequence). The CDR3 length is 17 residues. CDR3 coding DNA: TGTGCCTGGAGTTTTACCCGGGCTAGCGGGAGTACAGATACGCAGTATTTT. Encoded protein: CAWSFTRASGSTDTQYF.

The chain recombines TRBV4-1 with TRBJ1-1; the D gene is possibly TRBD1 (5 bases). The CDR3 has 14 amino acids. Germline V gives CDR1 MGHRA, CDR2 YSYEKL. V was cut by 3 bases and J by 6 bases, with 14 bases left in between. CDR3 DNA sequence: TGCGCCAGCAGCCAGCAGTCAGGGATCGCTGAAGCTTTCTTT. As protein: CASSQQSGIAEAFF.

This chain links TRBV30 with TRBJ1-1; 9 nucleotides agree with TRBD1. The length of the CDR3 is 11 residues. V was pared by 8 bases and J by 3 bases, with 1 base of the junction left unmatched. The germline CDR1 and CDR2 sequences are GTSNPN and SVGIG (reference sequence). In DNA form, the CDR3 reads TGTGCCGGACAGGGGTACACTGAAGCTTTCTTT. Its protein is CAGQGYTEAFF.

The chain couples TRBV6-5 to TRBJ2-7; 7 positions match TRBD1. The CDR3 length is 14 residues. Trimming at V came to 3 bases and at J to 0 bases, leaving 2 bases not matched to a gene. The germline CDR1 and CDR2 sequences are MNHEY and SVGAGI. The CDR3 nucleotides read TGTGCCAGCAGTTATAGGGGGCACTCCTACGAGCAGTACTTC. This translates into CASSYRGHSYEQYF.

V and J are TRBV11-3 and TRBJ2-5, with 7 bases lining up with TRBD2. CDR3 size: 17 residues. Per the germline V gene, CDR1 is SGHNT and CDR2 is YENEEA. Trimming removed 4 bases from V and 5 bases from J; junction bases left unmatched: 16. The CDR3 sequence: CASSSRWEGLGEETQYF. In DNA form, the CDR3 reads TGTGCCAGCAGCTCTCGGTGGGAGGGCCTAGGGGAGGAGACCCAGTACTTC. The variable domain in full, with the rest retrieved from reference TRBV11-3 and TRBJ2-5, is EAGVVQSPRYKIIEKKQPVAFWCNPISGHNTLYWYLQNLGQGPELLIRYENEEAVDDSQLPKDRFSAERLKGVDSTLKIQPAELGDSAVYLCASSSRWEGLGEETQYFGPGTRLLVL.

The rearrangement joins TRBV7-9 to TRBJ1-3; D gene ambiguous. From germline, CDR1 is SEHNR and CDR2 FQNEAQ (reference sequence). V gave up 4 bases and J gave up 0 bases, with 7 bases separating them. The CDR3 has 14 amino acids. The chain's CDR3 is CASSSLYSGNTIYF. Written as DNA, the CDR3 is TGTGCCAGCAGCTCCCTATACTCTGGAAACACCATATATTTT.

The chain combines TRBV9 with TRBJ2-7, with D hard to call. The germline CDR1 and CDR2 sequences are SGDLS and YYNGEE. Trimming shortened V by 4 bases and J by 2 bases, and 16 bases separated the two germline ends. The CDR3 spans 15 residues. Here the CDR3 reads CASSTWPETAYEQYF. The DNA of the CDR3 is TGTGCCAGCAGCACCTGGCCGGAGACGGCCTACGAGCAGTACTTC.

This clone was picked up one time. The V gene is TRBV11-2, the J gene TRBJ2-3; possibly TRBD1 for D (5 bases). The V end was cut by 2 bases, the J end by 6 bases, with 12 bases between. The CDR3 is 14 residues long. CDR1 is SGHAT and CDR2 is FQNNGV in the germline V gene. CDR3 residues: CASSLSPGLDTQYF. CDR3 nucleotide sequence: TGTGCCAGCAGCTTAAGCCCAGGGCTGGATACGCAGTATTTT.

The chain combines TRBV12-5 with TRBJ2-3; 10 bases align to TRBD2. V lost 6 bases and J lost 0; bases outside the gene matches: 6. The CDR3 totals 16 residues. Germline lookup yields CDR1 LGHNT and CDR2 FRNRAP. In nucleotides, the CDR3 is TGTGCTAGTGGCCAAGGACTAGCGGCTAGCACAGATACGCAGTATTTT. Its translation: CASGQGLAASTDTQYF.

V usage is TRBV6-6 and J usage is TRBJ2-2; tentative D call: TRBD2 (6 bases). From germline, CDR1 is MNHNY and CDR2 SVGAGI (reference sequence). Trimming shortened V by 6 bases and J by 2 bases, and 13 bases separated the two germline ends. The CDR3 spans 15 residues. CDR3 sequence reads: CASRIGEENTGELFF. The CDR3 nucleotides read TGTGCCAGCAGAATCGGGGAGGAAAACACCGGGGAGCTGTTTTTT.

The gene calls are TRBV11-3 and TRBJ2-7, with D possibly being TRBD1 (6 bases). This CDR3 comprises 13 residues. Trimming shortened V by 5 bases and J by 5 bases, and 13 bases separated the two germline ends. Germline V gene sequence: CDR1 SGHNT, CDR2 YENEEA. The CDR3 DNA follows: TGTGCCAGCAGCCCAGGACAGACCCACGAGCAGTACTTC. Protein: CASSPGQTHEQYF.

The chain joins TRBV29-1 to TRBJ2-1; TRBD2 agrees at 11 bases. Germline lookup yields CDR1 SQVTM and CDR2 ANQGSEA. V shed 3 bases, J shed 3 bases, and the junction held 7 bases outside the gene matches. The CDR3 totals 16 residues. CDR3 loop: CSVEGSSGRLYNEQFF. The CDR3 DNA reads TGCAGCGTTGAGGGTTCTAGCGGGAGGCTCTACAATGAGCAGTTCTTC.